Below, 14 T cell receptor beta chains from the same sample are listed, as sequenced in a study of blood T cell repertoires in COVID-19. Sequencing used immunoSEQ multiplex PCR; TCRdb keeps in-frame clones, though not all of them. The table lists around 190,000 clones, 80% of them singletons. The sequencing sample was made of peripheral blood. These receptors were taken from a man in his sixties with acute or convalescent COVID-19.

Of note for this clone: A junction end diverges from the germline sequence, so it may reflect a read error. This sequence joins TRBV5-8 and TRBJ1-5, with 9 bases identical to TRBD1. The CDR3 spans 17 residues. CDR1 is SGHTS, CDR2 YDEGEE, per germline. The CDR3 reads CASSTGTGSYSNQSQHF. CDR3 sequence (DNA): TGTGCCAGCAGCACCGGGACAGGGAGTTATAGCAATCAGTCCCAGCATTTT.

The chain links TRBV30 to TRBJ1-1, with D tentatively TRBD1 (5 bases). CDR3 length: 13 amino acids. CDR1 GTSNPN and CDR2 SVGIG come from the germline V gene (reference sequence). V was pared by 4 bases and J by 6 bases, with 15 bases between. The CDR3 protein is CAWIARRGSEAFF. Written as DNA, the CDR3 is TGTGCCTGGATCGCCAGGCGGGGGTCTGAAGCTTTCTTT. Full variable domain (outside the CDR3, taken from reference TRBV30 and TRBJ1-1): SQTIHQWPATLVQPVGSPLSLECTVEGTSNPNLYWYRQAAGRGLQLLFYSVGIGQISSEVPQNLSASRPQDRQFILSSKKLLLSDSGFYLCAWIARRGSEAFFGQGTRLTVV.

The DNA for the CDR3 is TGCAGTGCTAGTCTCCAACAGGGGGCGTCCTACGAGCAGTACTTC. This codes for CSASLQQGASYEQYF. The V and J genes are TRBV20-1 and TRBJ2-7, with 9 bases matching TRBD1. The germline gives CDR1 DFQATT, CDR2 SNEGSKA (reference sequence). The CDR3 sequence is 15 residues long. After removal of 3 bases from V and 1 base from J, the junction contained 7 bases not matched to a gene.

In this sample, this clone turned up a few times. The chain recombines TRBV2 with TRBJ2-7; the match to TRBD2 covers 11 bases. The CDR3 runs 12 residues. CDR1 is SNHLY and CDR2 is FYNNEI in the germline V gene. After removal of 9 bases from V and 2 bases from J, the junction contained 0 bases not matched to a gene. The CDR3 region has the DNA TGTGCCAGTAGCGGGGGGGCCTACGAGCAGTACTTC. Protein: CASSGGAYEQYF. The full variable domain, in which reference TRBV2 and TRBJ2-7 provide the parts outside the CDR3, is EPEVTQTPSHQVTQMGQEVILRCVPISNHLYFYWYRQILGQKVEFLVSFYNNEISEKSEIFDDQFSVERPDGSNFTLKIRSTKLEDSAMYFCASSGGAYEQYFGPGTRLTVT.

Points on this clone: The junction differs from germline at one of its ends, possibly a read error. The chain has TRBV24-1 and TRBJ2-3; no reliable D call. Germline CDR1 KGHDR, CDR2 SFDVKD. This CDR3 is built from 12 residues. CDR3 in amino acids: CATSFSTDTQYF. The CDR3 coding sequence is TGTGCCACCAGTTTTAGCACCGATACGCAGTATTTT.

The J gene is TRBJ1-5, the V gene TRBV12-1; TRBD1 reflects the table's D call only, with no check against the DNA. TRBV12-1 is listed as a pseudogene. The CDR3 extends over 15 amino acids. The chain's CDR3 is CASSSLTRSNQPQHF. Here the CDR3 DNA reads TGTGCCAGCAGCTCGCTGACAAGGAGCAATCAGCCCCAGCATTTT.

The chain combines TRBV5-1 with TRBJ2-5; TRBD2 matches 8 bases. CDR3 size: 15 residues. Unmatched junction bases numbered 7, after V lost 4 bases and J lost 2 bases. The germline CDR1 and CDR2 sequences are SGHRS and YFSETQ. The CDR3 nucleotides read TGCGCCAGCAGCCGGTGGAGCGGGGGACAAGAGACCCAGTACTTC. Translation: CASSRWSGGQETQYF.

This clone was found a few times. The chain has TRBV24-1 and TRBJ2-6; a possible D gene is TRBD2 (7 bases). Per the germline V gene, CDR1 is KGHDR and CDR2 is SFDVKD. V lost 3 bases, J lost 2 bases, and 16 bases lay in between. The CDR3 consists of 18 residues. The CDR3 loop is CATSDPMRGGPGANVLTF. In nucleotides, the CDR3 is TGTGCCACCAGTGATCCCATGAGGGGGGGGCCTGGGGCCAACGTCCTGACTTTC.

The rearrangement links TRBV6-2 or TRBV6-3 to TRBJ2-1; TRBD2 might be the D (7 bases). Germline assignment: CDR1 MNHEY and CDR2 SVGEGT. The CDR3 totals 14 residues. V lost 1 base to trimming and J lost 13 bases, with 17 bases between them. The CDR3 region has the DNA TGTGCCAGCAGTTACTATAGTATGCGGGGGCCACAGTTCTTC. Encoded protein: CASSYYSMRGPQFF.

The chain combines TRBV28 with TRBJ1-5; 7 bases agree with TRBD1. This CDR3 is 14 amino acids long. The V gene's germline CDR1 is MDHEN and CDR2 SYDVKM. V was clipped by 6 bases and J by 4 bases; unmatched bases: 6. CDR3 DNA sequence: TGTGCCAGCAGGACAGGGACTCTGAATCAGCCCCAGCATTTT. Amino acid sequence: CASRTGTLNQPQHF.

This chain connects TRBV9 to TRBJ2-5; D is perhaps TRBD1 (5 bases). V gave up 2 bases and J gave up 1 base, with 9 bases separating them. The germline V gene has CDR1 SGDLS and CDR2 YYNGEE. The CDR3 is 14 residues long. The CDR3 here is CASSVQGTQETQYF. For the CDR3, the DNA is TGTGCCAGCAGCGTTCAGGGAACCCAAGAGACCCAGTACTTC.

The chain carries TRBV4-3 and TRBJ1-1, with a possible D match to TRBD1 (5 bases). The CDR3 spans 16 residues. Germline lookup yields CDR1 LGHNA and CDR2 YSLEER. Trimming stripped 1 base from V and 5 bases from J, with 17 bases between. Here the CDR3 reads CASSQGAGQGETEAFF. The DNA for the CDR3 is TGCGCCAGCAGCCAAGGAGCGGGCCAGGGAGAAACTGAAGCTTTCTTT.

The rearrangement links TRBV7-3 to TRBJ2-7; 9 bases match TRBD1. Germline V lookup: CDR1 SGHTA, CDR2 FQGTGA. The CDR3 totals 14 residues. Losses at the gene ends were 6 bases for V and 4 bases for J; bases not matched to a gene: 7. Here the CDR3 DNA reads TGTGCCAGCAGTTTGGGACAGGGTGGATACGAGCAGTACTTC. Amino acid sequence: CASSLGQGGYEQYF.

The chain joins TRBV9 to TRBJ2-5, with 8 bases aligning to TRBD2. Germline CDR1 SGDLS, CDR2 YYNGEE. V shed 4 bases and J 5 bases; nucleotides not matched to a gene: 4. This CDR3 comprises 13 residues. CDR3 in amino acids: CASSRGGTETQYF. As DNA, the CDR3 is TGTGCCAGCAGCCGGGGGGGCACGGAGACCCAGTACTTC.